Following are 6 T cell receptor beta chains from one sample sequenced in a study of blood T cell repertoires in COVID-19. This table comes from immunoSEQ multiplex PCR, and its TCRdb copy is limited to in-frame clones, with some not included. The data contain some 78,000 clones, 90% of them singletons. Sequences were obtained from peripheral blood. These receptors all come from a woman between 45 and 60 years old in a cohort sampled during active COVID-19.

The gene calls are TRBV14 and TRBJ1-6; D unresolved. CDR1 and CDR2 (germline): SGHDN, FVKESK. Trimming shortened V by 0 bases and J by 8 bases, and 5 bases separated the two germline ends. The length of the CDR3 is 13 residues. The CDR3 bases are TGTGCCAGCAGCCAAGATGCGGATTCACCCCTCCACTTT. This encodes CASSQDADSPLHF.

V is TRBV7-9 and J is TRBJ1-2, with TRBD1 matching 8 bases. This CDR3 spans 14 amino acids. Germline CDR1 reads SEHNR; CDR2 reads FQNEAQ (reference sequence). Unmatched junction bases numbered 0, after V lost 1 base and J lost 2 bases. DNA of the CDR3: TGTGCCAGCAGCTTAGGACAGGGGAACTATGGCTACACCTTC. Its protein is CASSLGQGNYGYTF. Variable domain in full (rest from reference TRBV7-9 and TRBJ1-2): DTGVSQNPRHKITKRGQNVTFRCDPISEHNRLYWYRQTLGQGPEFLTYFQNEAQLEKSRLLSDRFSAERPKGSFSTLEIQRTEQGDSAMYLCASSLGQGNYGYTFGSGTRLTVV.

This clone was picked up one time. The rearrangement links TRBV28 to TRBJ1-1, with a weak D call TRBD1 (5 bases). Between the trimmed V and J ends, which lost 6 bases and 0 bases, there was a span of 14 bases. From germline, CDR1 is MDHEN and CDR2 SYDVKM. The CDR3 has 15 residues. CDR3 amino acids: CASRPRRGMNTEAFF. DNA of the CDR3: TGTGCCAGCAGACCCCGTAGGGGCATGAACACTGAAGCTTTCTTT.

The chain recombines TRBV19 with TRBJ2-3; 9 positions match TRBD1. The junction had 10 bases not matched to a gene; V was cut back by 4 bases and J by 5 bases. The length of the CDR3 is 16 residues. Germline CDR1 reads LNHDA; CDR2 reads SQIVND (reference sequence). The CDR3 DNA is TGTGCCAGTAGTAGATCCGGGACAGGGATAGGAGATACGCAGTATTTT. The encoded protein is CASSRSGTGIGDTQYF.

The V gene is TRBV29-1, the J gene TRBJ2-1, with TRBD1 identical over 9 bases. In germline, CDR1 is SQVTM, CDR2 ANQGSEA. V shed 4 bases and J 4 bases; nucleotides not matched to a gene: 5. This CDR3 contains 14 residues. As DNA, the CDR3 is TGCAGCGTTGCCCCGGGACAGGGATACAATGAGCAGTTCTTC. It translates to CSVAPGQGYNEQFF.

J is TRBJ2-7 and V is TRBV7-9; the match to TRBD2 covers 7 bases. The germline gives CDR1 SEHNR, CDR2 FQNEAQ (reference sequence). V shed 5 bases and J 4 bases; nucleotides not matched to a gene: 11. CDR3 length: 15 amino acids. CDR3 coding DNA: TGTGCCAGCAGCCCTAGCGGAGAAAGAGGGTACGAGCAGTACTTC. Translating gives CASSPSGERGYEQYF.